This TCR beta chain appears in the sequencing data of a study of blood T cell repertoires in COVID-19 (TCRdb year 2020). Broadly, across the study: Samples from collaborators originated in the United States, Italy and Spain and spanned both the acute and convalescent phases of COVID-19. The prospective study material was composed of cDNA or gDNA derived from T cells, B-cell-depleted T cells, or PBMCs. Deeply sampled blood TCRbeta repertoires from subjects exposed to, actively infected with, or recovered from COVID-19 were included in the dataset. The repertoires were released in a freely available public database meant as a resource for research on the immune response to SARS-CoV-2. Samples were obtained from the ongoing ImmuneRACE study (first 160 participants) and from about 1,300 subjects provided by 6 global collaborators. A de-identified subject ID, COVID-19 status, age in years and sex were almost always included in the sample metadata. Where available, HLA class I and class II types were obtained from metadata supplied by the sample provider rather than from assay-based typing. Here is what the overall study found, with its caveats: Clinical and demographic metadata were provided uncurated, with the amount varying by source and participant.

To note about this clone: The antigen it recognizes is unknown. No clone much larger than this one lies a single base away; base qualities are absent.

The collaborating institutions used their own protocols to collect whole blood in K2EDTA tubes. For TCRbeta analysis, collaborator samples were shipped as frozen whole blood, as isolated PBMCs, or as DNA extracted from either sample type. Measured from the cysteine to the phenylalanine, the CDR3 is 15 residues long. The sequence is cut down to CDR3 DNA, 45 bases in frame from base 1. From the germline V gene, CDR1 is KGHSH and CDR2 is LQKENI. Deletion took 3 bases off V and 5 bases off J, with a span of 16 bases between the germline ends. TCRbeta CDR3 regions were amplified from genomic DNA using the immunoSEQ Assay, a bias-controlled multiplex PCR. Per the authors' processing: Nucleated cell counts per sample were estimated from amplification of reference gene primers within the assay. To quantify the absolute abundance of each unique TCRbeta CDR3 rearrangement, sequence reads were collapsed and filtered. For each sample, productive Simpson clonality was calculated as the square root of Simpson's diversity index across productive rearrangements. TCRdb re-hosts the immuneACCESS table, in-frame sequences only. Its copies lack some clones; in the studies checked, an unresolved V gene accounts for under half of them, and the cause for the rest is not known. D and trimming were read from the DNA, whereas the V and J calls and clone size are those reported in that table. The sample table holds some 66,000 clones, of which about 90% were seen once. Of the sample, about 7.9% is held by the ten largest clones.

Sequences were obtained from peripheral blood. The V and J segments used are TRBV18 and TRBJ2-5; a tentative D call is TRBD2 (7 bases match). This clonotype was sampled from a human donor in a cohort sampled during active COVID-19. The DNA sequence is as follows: TGTGCCAGCTCACCGAGAGGGGGGGCCGGGGAGACCCAGTACTTC. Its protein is CASSPRGGAGETQYF.